This T cell receptor (beta chain) was identified in a study of T cells in Graves' hyperthyroidism and ophthalmopathy. Germline loops: CDR1 LGHDT, CDR2 YNNKEL (reference sequence). V was trimmed by 4 bases and J by 7 bases, leaving 14 bases between them. This CDR3 has 14 amino acids. The sample holds many counts of this clonotype. What was amplified from RNA transcripts were TCR beta CDR3 regions. First-round RT-PCR targeting the TCR CDR3 was performed with the HTBI primer set. TCRdb reanalysed the multiplex PCR reads using MiXCR and keeps one entry per CDR3 protein. The table records hundreds of thousands of distinct CDR3 sequences, 13% to 15% of them present only once. Exclusion of patients followed from uncontrolled infection, other autoimmune disease, pregnancy or lactation. Diagnoses rested on clinical symptoms, serum thyroxine and TRAb, thyroid ultrasound and orbital computed tomography. PBMCs came from around 9.7 ml fresh peripheral blood.

The gene calls are TRBV3-1 and TRBJ1-5; a weak D match, TRBD1 (5 bases). Sequenced material: blood. The receptor was isolated from a woman between 18 and 30 years old with Graves' hyperthyroidism. The CDR3 sequence: CASSLWGPGQPQHF. The CDR3 nucleotides are TGTGCCAGCAGCCTTTGGGGACCCGGACAGCCCCAGCATTTT.